The 13 T cell receptor beta chains in this list originate from one sample, sequenced in a study of regulatory T cells in long-lasting Graves disease. Arm-PCR of CDR3 regions and iRepertoire HTBI primers were the basis on which TCR beta libraries were built. TCRdb analysed the multiplex PCR reads with MiXCR anew, one entry per CDR3 protein. This sample carries under 450,000 distinct CDR3 sequences, around 23% of them seen once, and the ten largest clones take 28%. The time point is: persistent/refractory GD, antithyroid drugs over 5 years with positive TRAb. Isolated PBMC RNA provided the starting material for the TCR library. The sequenced sample was peripheral blood mononuclear cells (PBMCs), obtained when the disease was refractory, from a patient treated with antithyroid drugs. These TCRs come from a middle-aged woman with Graves disease.

Many counts were recorded for this clonotype. The J gene is TRBJ2-7, the V gene TRBV7-3; TRBD1 matches at 8 bases. V lost 5 bases and J lost 1; bases outside the gene matches: 7. Per germline, CDR1 SGHTA and CDR2 FQGTGA. CDR3 length equals 15 residues. The CDR3 DNA is TGTGCCAGCAGCGAGTGGACAGGGCCATCCTACGAGCAGTACTTC. Translating gives CASSEWTGPSYEQYF.

The J gene is TRBJ2-2, the V gene TRBV25-1; D perhaps matches TRBD1 (6 bases). Per germline, CDR1 MGHDK and CDR2 SYGVNS. V gave up 4 bases and J gave up 1 base, with 10 bases separating them. The CDR3 sequence is 15 residues long. The CDR3 sequence: CASSGDKGNTGELFF. The CDR3 nucleotides are TGTGCCAGCAGTGGGGACAAAGGGAACACCGGGGAGCTGTTTTTT.

About this clonotype: A clone one base away is much larger, so this may be a read error. The chain employs TRBV29-1 and TRBJ2-7, with TRBD1 identical over 7 bases. The CDR3 has 13 amino acids. Germline CDR1 reads SQVTM; CDR2 reads ANQGSEA. Trimming removed 4 bases from V and 2 bases from J; junction bases left unmatched: 5. The chain's CDR3 is CSVVGDSTYEQYF. The CDR3 nucleotides read TGCAGCGTTGTGGGGGACAGTACCTACGAGCAGTACTTC.

This clonotype was recorded at least ten times. This chain uses TRBV2 with TRBJ1-6, with D perhaps TRBD1 (6 bases). V gave up 2 bases and J gave up 6 bases, with 14 bases separating them. CDR1 is SNHLY and CDR2 is FYNNEI in the germline V gene. There are 16 residues in the CDR3. CDR3 loop: CASSELRGPANSPLHF. DNA for the CDR3: TGTGCCAGCAGTGAATTGCGGGGGCCGGCTAATTCACCCCTCCACTTT.

The rearrangement uses TRBV14 and TRBJ2-7, with 12 positions matching TRBD2. The CDR3 has 15 amino acids. Trimming at V came to 1 base and at J to 7 bases, leaving 5 bases not matched to a gene. Germline V gene sequence: CDR1 SGHDN, CDR2 FVKESK. This CDR3 reads CASSQASSGRGEQYF. DNA of the CDR3: TGTGCCAGCAGCCAAGCGTCTAGCGGGAGGGGGGAGCAGTACTTC.

This clonotype was observed many times. The gene calls are TRBV7-8 and TRBJ2-7; D call uncertain. Germline V CDR1 and CDR2: SGHVS, FQNEAQ. Trimming took 3 bases from V and 4 from J, leaving 10 bases between them. The CDR3 extends over 13 amino acids. This chain's CDR3 is CASSFLGRYEQYF. The CDR3, as DNA: TGTGCCAGCAGCTTCTTAGGACGGTACGAGCAGTACTTC. Drawing the rest from reference TRBV7-8 and TRBJ2-7, the complete variable domain is GAGVSQSPRYKVAKRGQDVALRCDPISGHVSLFWYQQALGQGPEFLTYFQNEAQLDKSGLPSDRFFAERPEGSVSTLKIQRTQQEDSAVYLCASSFLGRYEQYFGPGTRLTVT.

Details on this clonotype: At one of its ends the junction is not consistent with the germline gene, which may arise from a read error. The V call is TRBV2, the J call TRBJ2-1; 10 positions match TRBD2. The germline V gene has CDR1 SNHLY and CDR2 FYNNEI. The CDR3 is 19 residues long. Here the CDR3 DNA reads TGCGCCAGCAGCCAGGCACCGTGGCTAGCGGGAGTTGGTGACAATGAGCAGTTCTTC. Translation: CASSQAPWLAGVGDNEQFF. Filled out from reference TRBV2 and TRBJ2-1, the complete variable domain reads EPEVTQTPSHQVTQMGQEVILRCVPISNHLYFYWYRQILGQKVEFLVSFYNNEISEKSEIFDDQFSVERPDGSNFTLKIRSTKLEDSAMYFCASSQAPWLAGVGDNEQFFGPGTRLTVL.

This clonotype appeared many times. This sequence joins TRBV2 and TRBJ2-7, with unresolved D. Trimming cost V 7 bases and J 0 bases, with 7 bases left between them. The CDR3 runs to 12 residues. The germline gives CDR1 SNHLY, CDR2 FYNNEI. This chain's CDR3 is CASKDNSYEQYF. CDR3 bases: TGTGCCAGCAAAGACAACTCCTACGAGCAGTACTTC.

This chain joins TRBV4-1 and TRBJ2-5; 9 bases agree with TRBD1. This CDR3 is 15 amino acids long. Per the germline V gene, CDR1 is MGHRA and CDR2 is YSYEKL. V gave up 4 bases and J gave up 0 bases; unmatched junction bases: 3. CDR3 protein: CASSLRDRDQETQYF. The CDR3 nucleotides are TGCGCCAGCAGCCTCCGGGACAGGGACCAAGAGACCCAGTACTTC.

The sample holds a few counts of this clonotype. CDR3 sequence (DNA): TGCGCCAGCAGCGCGGGATCCACCGGGGAGCTGTTTTTT. Translation: CASSAGSTGELFF. J is TRBJ2-2 and V is TRBV5-1, with a tentative D call TRBD2 (6 bases). The CDR3 totals 13 residues. From germline, CDR1 is SGHRS and CDR2 YFSETQ. The germline V and J ends were trimmed by 4 bases and 4 bases, with 8 bases remaining between them.

This chain joins TRBV10-2 and TRBJ1-1, with no clear D. V was cut by 2 bases and J by 0 bases, with 7 bases left in between. CDR3 length: 14 residues. CDR1 is WSHSY and CDR2 is SAAADI in the germline V gene. The chain's CDR3 is CASSEPLVNTEAFF. Here the CDR3 DNA reads TGCGCCAGCAGTGAGCCCTTAGTGAACACTGAAGCTTTCTTT.

The rearrangement joins TRBV12-5 to TRBJ1-5; D might be TRBD1 (6 bases). From germline, CDR1 is LGHNT and CDR2 FRNRAP. This CDR3 region has 14 residues. Trimming took off 5 bases at V and 8 bases at J, with 16 bases between the two ends. CDR3 sequence reads: CASGGTPGGEPQHF. The CDR3 bases are TGTGCTAGTGGTGGGACACCCGGAGGAGAGCCCCAGCATTTT. The full variable domain, with the rest looked up from reference TRBV12-5 and TRBJ1-5, is DARVTQTPRHKVTEMGQEVTMRCQPILGHNTVFWYRQTMMQGLELLAYFRNRAPLDDSGMPKDRFSAEMPDATLATLKIQPSEPRDSAVYFCASGGTPGGEPQHFGDGTRLSIL.

V gene TRBV18 combines with J gene TRBJ1-1; TRBD1 matches 7 bases. The germline CDR1 and CDR2 sequences are KGHSH and LQKENI. The junction had 6 bases not matched to a gene; V was cut back by 2 bases and J by 0 bases. The length of the CDR3 is 16 residues. The CDR3 loop reads CASSPMGDRVNTEAFF. Here the CDR3 DNA reads TGTGCCAGCTCACCAATGGGTGACAGGGTGAACACTGAAGCTTTCTTT.